Listed here are 6 T cell receptor beta chains from one sample, sequenced in a study of CD8+CD57+ T cells in acquired aplastic anemia (dated by TCRdb to 2016 to 2019). The patients picked for sequencing were ones in whom flow cytometry had shown an expansion of CD8+CD57+ cells. The listed sequencing device is Illumina HiSeq 2000. TCR beta VDJ combination and CDR3 sequence profiling used genomic DNA as the template. The raw public data were reprocessed by TCRdb itself: fastp quality trimming at Q25, MiXCR clonotype calling, in-frame beta chains only. CDR3 protein duplicates are merged, each entry listing the most common genes and DNA. The sample includes roughly 500,000 distinct CDR3 sequences, with about a third observed a single time. The biggest ten clones account for 0.75% to 0.95% of the sample. Input material: sorted CD4+, CD8+, or CD8+CD57+ T cells (not recorded which) from PBMCs. These receptors were taken from a human donor with aplastic anemia.

The chain couples TRBV20-1 to TRBJ1-1; 9 bases are shared with TRBD1. Germline values: CDR1 DFQATT, CDR2 SNEGSKA (reference sequence). V was pared by 4 bases and J by 2 bases, with 5 bases of the junction left unmatched. The CDR3 is made up of 14 amino acids. The CDR3 nucleotides are TGCAGTGCTATCCGGGACAGGGTAAACACTGAAGCTTTCTTT. This encodes CSAIRDRVNTEAFF.

Worth noting for this clonotype: Just one base apart from a much larger clone, this may be a read error. The conserved phenylalanine or tryptophan is not found at the CDR3 terminus, so this likely reflects a read error. The chain combines TRBV12-3 or TRBV12-4 with TRBJ1-5; D is undetermined. The CDR3 loop spans 13 amino acids. Trimming stripped 3 bases from V and 5 bases from J, with 8 bases between. CDR3 sequence: CASSLSEDQPQHS. The CDR3, as DNA: TGTGCCAGCAGTTTGTCTGAAGATCAGCCCCAGCATTCT.

This clonotype came up a few times. This chain joins TRBV19 and TRBJ1-1; the D gene is possibly TRBD1 (5 bases). Trimming shortened V by 10 bases and J by 4 bases, and 19 bases separated the two germline ends. Germline V gives CDR1 LNHDA, CDR2 SQIVND (reference sequence). The CDR3 has 14 residues. The CDR3 is CATRGVPGGTEAFF. The DNA of the CDR3 is TGTGCCACCCGGGGGGTCCCGGGGGGCACTGAAGCTTTCTTT.

This clonotype was counted between two and nine times. The chain links TRBV7-3 to TRBJ1-2, with 8 positions matching TRBD1. The CDR3 loop spans 16 amino acids. The junction had 9 bases not matched to a gene; V was cut back by 2 bases and J by 4 bases. Germline values: CDR1 SGHTA, CDR2 FQGTGA. CDR3: CASSLGPGQGGYGYTF. CDR3 nucleotide sequence: TGTGCCAGCAGCTTAGGACCCGGACAGGGCGGCTATGGCTACACCTTC.

This chain uses TRBV20-1 with TRBJ1-5; possibly TRBD1 for D (5 bases). V was shortened by 6 bases and J by 0 bases, with 18 bases between the two germline ends. Germline assignment: CDR1 DFQATT and CDR2 SNEGSKA (reference sequence). CDR3 length: 16 residues. The CDR3 coding sequence is TGCAGTGCAGGGAGAGAACGAAGGGGTAGCAATCAGCCCCAGCATTTT. Amino acids: CSAGRERRGSNQPQHF.

This clonotype was counted at least ten times. The chain recombines TRBV10-2 with TRBJ1-6; no definite D call. This CDR3 spans 14 amino acids. Germline CDR1 WSHSY, CDR2 SAAADI. V dropped 5 bases and J dropped 11 bases, with 16 bases sitting between them. As DNA, the CDR3 is TGCGCCAGCAGTCTGGAGCGGTCCTATGCACCCCTCCACTTT. As protein: CASSLERSYAPLHF.